The 10 T cell receptor beta chains presented below share a single source sample, sequenced in a study of blood T cell repertoires in COVID-19. Only in-frame clones appear in the TCRdb table, and some are missing; sequencing was by immunoSEQ multiplex PCR. The table has a few hundred thousand clones, roughly 89% seen once. The sample comprised PBMCs or T cells enriched from blood (not recorded which). These receptor sequences come from a woman aged 45-59 years who had been exposed to COVID-19.

This clone was observed a handful of times. This sequence joins TRBV2 and TRBJ1-1; 10 nucleotides align to TRBD1. The V segment lost 4 bases and the J segment 11 bases; nucleotides outside the gene matches: 7. Germline assignment: CDR1 SNHLY and CDR2 FYNNEI. The length of the CDR3 is 13 residues. The CDR3 spells CASSGGTGDNAFF. The CDR3 DNA reads as TGTGCCAGCAGTGGCGGGACAGGGGATAACGCTTTCTTT.

The chain carries TRBV15 and TRBJ1-5; maybe TRBD1 (5 bases). Germline V gene data show CDR1 as LNHNV and CDR2 as YYDKDF (reference sequence). V lost 3 bases to trimming and J lost 1 base, with 10 bases between them. The CDR3 contains 15 residues. The CDR3 DNA follows: TGTGCCACCAGCAGGCACAGGTCCAGCAATCAGCCCCAGCATTTT. Amino acid sequence: CATSRHRSSNQPQHF.

This chain connects TRBV28 to TRBJ2-3, with TRBD2 identical over 10 bases. Germline loops: CDR1 MDHEN, CDR2 SYDVKM. This CDR3 spans 18 amino acids. Losses at the gene ends were 8 bases for V and 2 bases for J; bases not matched to a gene: 16. CDR3 residues: CASYLPPQRGGVTDTQYF. In DNA form, the CDR3 reads TGTGCCAGCTATCTTCCCCCTCAGCGGGGGGGCGTCACAGATACGCAGTATTTT.

The chain recombines TRBV7-9 with TRBJ1-4; possibly TRBD1 for D (5 bases). Germline values: CDR1 SEHNR, CDR2 FQNEAQ (reference sequence). CDR3 length: 14 amino acids. Trimming took 4 bases from V and 5 from J, leaving 11 bases between them. The CDR3 DNA follows: TGTGCCAGCAGCTACGGGCGGGGGAATGAAAAACTGTTTTTT. Its protein is CASSYGRGNEKLFF.

The genes are TRBV5-4 and TRBJ1-6, with TRBD1 identical over 7 bases. Germline V gene data show CDR1 as SGHNT and CDR2 as YYREEE (reference sequence). J lost 1 base, V lost 1 base, and 5 bases had no gene match. This CDR3 is 17 amino acids long. The CDR3: CASSLRDRVSYNSPLHF. In DNA form, the CDR3 reads TGTGCCAGCAGCTTGAGGGACAGAGTATCCTATAATTCACCCCTCCACTTT.

The chain uses TRBV5-8 and TRBJ2-5; 9 bases are shared with TRBD1. The germline V gene encodes CDR1 SGHTS and CDR2 YDEGEE. This CDR3 region has 17 residues. V shed 0 bases, J shed 0 bases, and the junction held 6 bases outside the gene matches. This CDR3 is CASSLGTGALYQETQYF. CDR3 nucleotide sequence: TGTGCCAGCAGCTTGGGGACAGGGGCCCTGTACCAAGAGACCCAGTACTTC.

The CDR3: CASSSGQVNNEKLFF. The CDR3 bases are TGTGCCAGCAGCTCCGGACAAGTTAATAATGAAAAACTGTTTTTT. The V call is TRBV11-2, the J call TRBJ1-4, with D possibly being TRBD1 (5 bases). The V gene lost 4 bases and the J gene lost 4 bases, with 13 bases spanning the gap. The CDR3 covers 15 residues. Per germline, CDR1 SGHAT and CDR2 FQNNGV.

With respect to this clone: One end of the junction fails to match germline, which may point to a read error. The same CDR3 can be traced to other DNA sequences in this sample. The rearrangement uses TRBV7-9 and TRBJ2-7; 7 bases line up with TRBD1. Germline CDR1 is SEHNR and CDR2 is FQNEAQ (reference sequence). CDR3 length: 16 amino acids. Written as DNA, the CDR3 is TGCGCCAGCAGCCTACCTCCAGGGGGTGCCGTCTACGAGCAGTACTTC. Translation gives CASSLPPGGAVYEQYF.

This rearrangement joins TRBV24-1 to TRBJ2-7; the D gene is possibly TRBD2 (6 bases). V was clipped by 3 bases and J by 5 bases, with 7 bases between them. The CDR3 has 12 amino acids. From germline, CDR1 is KGHDR and CDR2 SFDVKD. The CDR3 loop is CATSDPGDEQYF. The CDR3 region has the DNA TGTGCCACCAGTGATCCGGGGGACGAGCAGTACTTC.

This clone has more than one count but fewer than ten. The V gene is TRBV10-3, the J gene TRBJ1-2; D is perhaps TRBD1 (6 bases). Trimming stripped 4 bases from V and 6 bases from J, with 12 bases between. Germline V gene data show CDR1 as ENHRY and CDR2 as SYGVKD. This CDR3 has 13 residues. This CDR3 is CAISATGTNGYTF. The CDR3 DNA reads TGTGCCATCAGTGCGACAGGAACTAATGGCTACACCTTC.